This T cell receptor (beta chain) originates from a study of T cell changes during pregnancy in multiple sclerosis. Germline values: CDR1 MNHNY, CDR2 SVGAGI (reference sequence). This CDR3 is 14 amino acids long. Trimming stripped 5 bases from V and 4 bases from J, with 14 bases between. Clones were read by immunoSEQ multiplex PCR, and TCRdb kept only the in-frame ones, dropping some. The sample holds around 60,000 clones, 85% to 95% seen once. The specimen comprised CD4+ T cells from peripheral blood mononuclear cells, sampled before pregnancy. The chain joins TRBV6-6 to TRBJ1-1, with D unresolved. This TCR was sampled from a female donor with multiple sclerosis, enrolled in a pregnancy study. The CDR3 protein is CASSQQKSITEAFF. The CDR3 bases are TGTGCCAGCAGTCAACAGAAATCAATCACTGAAGCTTTCTTT.